Below, 22 T cell receptor beta chains from the same sample are listed, as sequenced in a study of technical replicates of blood from several donors. Repertoires were generated with immunoSEQ multiplex PCR, while TCRdb's copy carries only in-frame clones and drops some. The sample has over 10,000 clones, roughly 85% seen once. Sample: PBMCs. These receptors were collected from a human donor in good health.

This chain joins TRBV11-3 and TRBJ2-1, with D uncertain. Trimming shortened V by 1 base and J by 0 bases, and 7 bases separated the two germline ends. This CDR3 contains 15 residues. Per the germline V gene, CDR1 is SGHNT and CDR2 is YENEEA. The CDR3 is CASSLGGHSYNEQFF. DNA of the CDR3: TGTGCCAGCAGCTTAGGCGGTCACTCCTACAATGAGCAGTTCTTC.

The chain joins TRBV7-2 to TRBJ2-5; 7 bases align to TRBD1. The CDR3 is made up of 14 amino acids. The ends lost 4 bases at V and 2 bases at J; junction bases unmatched: 4. Germline CDR1 and CDR2: SGHTA and FQGNSA. The CDR3 coding sequence is TGTGCCAGCAGCTACAACAGGGGACAAGAGACCCAGTACTTC. Its protein product is CASSYNRGQETQYF. The variable domain in full, with the rest retrieved from reference TRBV7-2 and TRBJ2-5, is GAGVSQSPSNKVTEKGKDVELRCDPISGHTALYWYRQSLGQGLEFLIYFQGNSAPDKSGLPSDRFSAERTGGSVSTLTIQRTQQEDSAVYLCASSYNRGQETQYFGPGTRLLVL.

The genes are TRBV7-9 and TRBJ2-7, with 7 bases fitting TRBD1. CDR1 and CDR2 from the germline V gene are SEHNR and FQNEAQ (reference sequence). Trimming removed 4 bases from V and 5 bases from J; junction bases left unmatched: 11. This CDR3 contains 15 residues. CDR3 protein: CASSSWADRAHEQYF. In nucleotides, the CDR3 is TGTGCCAGCAGCTCGTGGGCCGACAGGGCACACGAGCAGTACTTC.

V is TRBV2 and J is TRBJ2-3; no reliable D call. The germline gives CDR1 SNHLY, CDR2 FYNNEI. V was shortened by 4 bases and J by 0 bases, with 5 bases between the two germline ends. This CDR3 contains 13 residues. For the CDR3, the DNA is TGTGCCAGCAGTGTAATCAGCACAGATACGCAGTATTTT. Translating gives CASSVISTDTQYF.

This clone was seen just once. This chain joins TRBV25-1 and TRBJ2-2, with TRBD2 as a possible D gene (5 bases). The V end was cut by 4 bases, the J end by 2 bases, with 17 bases between. CDR1 is MGHDK, CDR2 SYGVNS, per germline. This CDR3 is 17 amino acids long. As DNA, the CDR3 is TGTGCCAGCAGTGCTGCTCTAGACTATCTTAACACCGGGGAGCTGTTTTTT. Translation: CASSAALDYLNTGELFF.

J is TRBJ2-1 and V is TRBV6-4, with D possibly being TRBD2 (5 bases). Per the germline V gene, CDR1 is MRHNA and CDR2 is SNTAGT. Trimming took 3 bases from V and 9 from J, leaving 12 bases between them. This CDR3 has 13 residues. The CDR3 loop reads CASSEDYRGEQFF. The CDR3 coding sequence is TGTGCCAGCAGTGAAGACTACCGTGGTGAGCAGTTCTTC.

V gene TRBV5-1 combines with J gene TRBJ1-2; D may be TRBD1 (6 bases). Trimming left V 0 bases short and J 3 bases short, with 9 bases between. The CDR3 has 14 residues. In germline, CDR1 is SGHRS, CDR2 YFSETQ. The CDR3 coding sequence is TGCGCCAGCAGCTTGGGGGACACTGACTATGGCTACACCTTC. It codes for CASSLGDTDYGYTF.

The chain couples TRBV28 to TRBJ2-7, with D perhaps matching TRBD1 (5 bases). CDR1 MDHEN and CDR2 SYDVKM come from the germline V gene. The CDR3 sequence is 13 residues long. V lost 5 bases to trimming and J lost 2 bases, with 10 bases between them. In nucleotides, the CDR3 is TGTGCCAGCAGTGCCGTCAGGGCCTACGAGCAGTACTTC. Amino acid sequence: CASSAVRAYEQYF.

The chain joins TRBV9 to TRBJ2-5, with D perhaps TRBD1 (6 bases). Germline values: CDR1 SGDLS, CDR2 YYNGEE. This CDR3 has 13 residues. V was shortened by 3 bases and J by 2 bases, with 8 bases between the two germline ends. The CDR3 DNA reads TGTGCCAGCAGCGCACAGGGACAAGAGACCCAGTACTTC. It codes for CASSAQGQETQYF.

The rearrangement uses TRBV5-1 and TRBJ2-2; D is possibly TRBD1 (6 bases). The CDR3 is 15 amino acids. V was shortened by 6 bases and J by 0 bases, with 12 bases between the two germline ends. The germline CDR1 and CDR2 sequences are SGHRS and YFSETQ. The CDR3 region is CASTARGSNTGELFF. For the CDR3, the DNA is TGCGCCAGCACCGCTAGGGGGTCGAACACCGGGGAGCTGTTTTTT.

This clone has only a few counts. The genes are TRBV30 and TRBJ1-5; TRBD1 agrees at 7 bases. The germline gives CDR1 GTSNPN, CDR2 SVGIG (reference sequence). The trim removed 5 bases at V and 6 bases at J, leaving 7 bases unmatched. The CDR3 spans 13 residues. The CDR3 sequence is CAWDRGGGQPQHF. As DNA, the CDR3 is TGTGCCTGGGACCGAGGGGGCGGTCAGCCCCAGCATTTT.

The chain recombines TRBV7-9 with TRBJ2-1; 8 bases match TRBD1. Germline V lookup: CDR1 SEHNR, CDR2 FQNEAQ (reference sequence). The V gene end was trimmed by 6 bases and the J gene end by 6 bases; junction bases not matched to a gene: 10. This CDR3 is 15 amino acids long. CDR3 region: CASSSQGALLNEQFF. The DNA of the CDR3 is TGTGCCAGCAGTTCCCAGGGGGCGCTTCTCAATGAGCAGTTCTTC.

The chain links TRBV5-6 to TRBJ2-1; D gene ambiguous. The CDR3 totals 12 residues. Trimming removed 10 bases from V and 2 bases from J, with 10 bases in between. Germline V gene lookup returns CDR1 SGHDT and CDR2 YYEEEE. CDR3: CAPCSAYNEQFF. CDR3 nucleotide sequence: TGTGCCCCATGCAGTGCCTACAATGAGCAGTTCTTC.

This chain joins TRBV6-1 and TRBJ2-3; D unresolved. The germline V and J ends were trimmed by 4 bases and 1 base, with 12 bases remaining between them. The V gene's germline CDR1 is MNHNS and CDR2 SASEGT. CDR3 size: 15 residues. The CDR3 protein is CASSGVGDRTDTQYF. The CDR3 coding sequence is TGTGCCAGCAGTGGGGTGGGCGACCGCACAGATACGCAGTATTTT.

The chain couples TRBV18 to TRBJ2-1; 8 bases are a match to TRBD1. CDR1 is KGHSH and CDR2 is LQKENI in the germline V gene. The CDR3 consists of 18 residues. The J segment lost 5 bases and the V segment lost 3 bases, leaving 15 bases of the junction unmatched. This CDR3 is CASSPKNSGTGPHNEQFF. The CDR3 DNA reads as TGTGCCAGCTCACCGAAGAACTCCGGGACAGGCCCCCACAATGAGCAGTTCTTC.

The rearrangement joins TRBV5-1 to TRBJ1-1; 8 nucleotides align to TRBD1. With 0 bases clipped from V and 0 bases from J, the junction kept 10 bases outside the gene matches. The germline V gene encodes CDR1 SGHRS and CDR2 YFSETQ. The CDR3 extends over 18 amino acids. The CDR3 DNA sequence: TGCGCCAGCAGCTTGGTGCCCATTAGACAGGGGATGAACACTGAAGCTTTCTTT. This gives the protein CASSLVPIRQGMNTEAFF.

The chain carries TRBV4-1 and TRBJ2-1; D unresolved. CDR1 and CDR2 from the germline V gene are MGHRA and YSYEKL. With 6 bases removed from V and 6 bases from J, the gap between germline ends came to 15 bases. CDR3 size: 14 residues. The CDR3 DNA sequence: TGCGCCAGCAGTTATGGCGGAGCCTCCAATGAGCAGTTCTTC. Its protein product is CASSYGGASNEQFF.

The gene calls are TRBV19 and TRBJ2-1; TRBD2 matches at 7 bases. With 5 bases clipped from V and 6 bases from J, the junction kept 13 bases outside the gene matches. CDR1 LNHDA and CDR2 SQIVND come from the germline V gene (reference sequence). This CDR3 region has 16 residues. The CDR3 nucleotides read TGTGCCAGTAGTCTACCGGGACTACTTTTAACCAATGAGCAGTTCTTC. This encodes CASSLPGLLLTNEQFF.

This chain joins TRBV25-1 and TRBJ2-5, with a tentative D call TRBD2 (6 bases). Germline values: CDR1 MGHDK, CDR2 SYGVNS. V lost 3 bases, J lost 5 bases, and 16 bases lay in between. The CDR3 length is 15 residues. The CDR3 loop is CASSDGPGVRETQYF. The CDR3 DNA sequence: TGTGCCAGCAGTGACGGCCCGGGAGTACGGGAGACCCAGTACTTC.

The chain joins TRBV5-1 to TRBJ2-5, with 9 bases lining up with TRBD2. Trimming at V came to 4 bases and at J to 5 bases, leaving 15 bases not matched to a gene. There are 17 residues in the CDR3. Germline-derived CDR1 and CDR2 are SGHRS and YFSETQ. CDR3 loop: CASSPQPLAGIPETQYF. DNA for the CDR3: TGCGCCAGCAGCCCCCAGCCGCTAGCGGGAATCCCCGAGACCCAGTACTTC.

This sequence joins TRBV27 and TRBJ2-7, with D maybe TRBD2 (5 bases). This CDR3 is 15 amino acids long. V lost 0 bases, J lost 2 bases, and 11 bases lay in between. Per germline, CDR1 MNHEY and CDR2 SMNVEV (reference sequence). The CDR3 nucleotides are TGTGCCAGCAGTTTATCCGCGGGTCCAGCCTACGAGCAGTACTTC. The encoded protein is CASSLSAGPAYEQYF.

This rearrangement joins TRBV2 to TRBJ2-2; 8 nucleotides agree with TRBD2. The CDR3 has 18 amino acids. V was pared by 6 bases and J by 0 bases, with 12 bases of the junction left unmatched. Per the germline V gene, CDR1 is SNHLY and CDR2 is FYNNEI. Written as DNA, the CDR3 is TGTGCCAGCAGCCTGGCGGGAGGAATAATGACGAACACCGGGGAGCTGTTTTTT. This codes for CASSLAGGIMTNTGELFF.